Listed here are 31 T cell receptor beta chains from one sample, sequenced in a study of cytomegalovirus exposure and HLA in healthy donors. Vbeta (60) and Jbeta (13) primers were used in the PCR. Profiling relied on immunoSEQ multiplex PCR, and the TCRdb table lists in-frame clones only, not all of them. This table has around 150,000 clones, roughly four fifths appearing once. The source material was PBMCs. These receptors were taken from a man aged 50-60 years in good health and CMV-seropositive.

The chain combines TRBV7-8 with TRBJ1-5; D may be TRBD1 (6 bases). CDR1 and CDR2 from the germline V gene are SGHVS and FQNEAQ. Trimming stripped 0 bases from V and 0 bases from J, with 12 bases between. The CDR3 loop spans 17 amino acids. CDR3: CASSLAYRVNSNQPQHF. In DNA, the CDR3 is TGTGCCAGCAGCTTAGCTTACAGGGTTAATAGCAATCAGCCCCAGCATTTT. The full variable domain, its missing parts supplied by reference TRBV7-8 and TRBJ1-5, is GAGVSQSPRYKVAKRGQDVALRCDPISGHVSLFWYQQALGQGPEFLTYFQNEAQLDKSGLPSDRFFAERPEGSVSTLKIQRTQQEDSAVYLCASSLAYRVNSNQPQHFGDGTRLSIL.

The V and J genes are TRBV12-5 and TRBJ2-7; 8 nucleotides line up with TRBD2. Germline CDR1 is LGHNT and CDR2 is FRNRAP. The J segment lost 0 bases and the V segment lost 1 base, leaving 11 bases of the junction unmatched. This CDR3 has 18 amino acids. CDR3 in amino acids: CASGLDWTSPTFSYEQYF. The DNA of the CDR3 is TGTGCTAGTGGTTTGGATTGGACTAGCCCAACATTCTCCTACGAGCAGTACTTC.

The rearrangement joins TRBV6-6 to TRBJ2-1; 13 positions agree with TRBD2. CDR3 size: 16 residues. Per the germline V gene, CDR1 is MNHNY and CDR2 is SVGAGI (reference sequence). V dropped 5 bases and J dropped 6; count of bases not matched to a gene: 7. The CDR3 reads CASSLPTSGRFNEQFF. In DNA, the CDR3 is TGTGCCAGCAGTCTTCCGACTAGCGGGAGGTTCAATGAGCAGTTCTTC.

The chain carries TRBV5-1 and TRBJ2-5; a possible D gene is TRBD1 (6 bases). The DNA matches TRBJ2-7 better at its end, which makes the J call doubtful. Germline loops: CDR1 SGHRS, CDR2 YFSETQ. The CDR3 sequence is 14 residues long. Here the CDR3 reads CASSITGTTYEQYF. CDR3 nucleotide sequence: TGCGCCAGCAGCATAACAGGGACCACCTACGAGCAGTACTTC.

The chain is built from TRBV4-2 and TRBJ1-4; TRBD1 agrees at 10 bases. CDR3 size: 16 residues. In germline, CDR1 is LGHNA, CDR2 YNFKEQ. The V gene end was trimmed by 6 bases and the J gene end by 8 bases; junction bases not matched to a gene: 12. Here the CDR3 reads CASRLGEGTGVEKLFF. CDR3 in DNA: TGTGCCAGCAGATTAGGGGAAGGGACAGGGGTCGAAAAACTGTTTTTT.

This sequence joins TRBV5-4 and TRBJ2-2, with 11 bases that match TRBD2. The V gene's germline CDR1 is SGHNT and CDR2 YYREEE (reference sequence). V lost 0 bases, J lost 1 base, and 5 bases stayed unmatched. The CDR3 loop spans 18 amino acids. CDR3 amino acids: CASSLADSGGVNTGELFF. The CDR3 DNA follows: TGTGCCAGCAGCTTGGCGGATAGCGGGGGGGTGAACACCGGGGAGCTGTTTTTT.

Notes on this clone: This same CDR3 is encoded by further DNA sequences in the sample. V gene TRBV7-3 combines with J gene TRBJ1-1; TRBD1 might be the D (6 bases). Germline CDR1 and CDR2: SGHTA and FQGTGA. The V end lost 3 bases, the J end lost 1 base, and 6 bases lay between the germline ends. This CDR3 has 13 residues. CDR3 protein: CASSLTGNTEAFF. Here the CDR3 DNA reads TGTGCCAGCAGCTTGACAGGGAACACTGAAGCTTTCTTT.

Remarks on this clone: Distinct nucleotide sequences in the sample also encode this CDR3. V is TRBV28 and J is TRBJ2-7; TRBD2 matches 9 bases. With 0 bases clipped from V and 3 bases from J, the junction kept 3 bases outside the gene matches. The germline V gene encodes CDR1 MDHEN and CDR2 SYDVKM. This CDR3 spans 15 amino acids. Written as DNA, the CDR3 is TGTGCCAGCAGTTTATGGACTAGCGGAAACTACGAGCAGTACTTC. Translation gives CASSLWTSGNYEQYF.

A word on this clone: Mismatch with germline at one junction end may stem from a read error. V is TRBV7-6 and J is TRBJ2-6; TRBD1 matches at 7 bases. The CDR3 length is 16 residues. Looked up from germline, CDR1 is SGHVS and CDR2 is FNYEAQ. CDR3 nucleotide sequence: TGTGCCGGCAGCCCAACAGGGGTGAGCGGGGCCAACGTCCTGACTTTC. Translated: CAGSPTGVSGANVLTF.

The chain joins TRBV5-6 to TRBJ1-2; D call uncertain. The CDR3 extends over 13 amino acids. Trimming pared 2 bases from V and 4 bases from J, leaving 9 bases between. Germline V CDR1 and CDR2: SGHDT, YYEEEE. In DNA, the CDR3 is TGTGCCAGCAGCTTTGGGCAGATCTATGGCTACACCTTC. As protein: CASSFGQIYGYTF.

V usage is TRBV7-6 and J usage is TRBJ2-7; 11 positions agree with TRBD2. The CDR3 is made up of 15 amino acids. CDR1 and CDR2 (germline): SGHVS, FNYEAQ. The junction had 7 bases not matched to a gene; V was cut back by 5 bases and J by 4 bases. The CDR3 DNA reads TGTGCCAGCAGCAGCCTTAGCGGGGGGGGGTACGAGCAGTACTTC. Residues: CASSSLSGGGYEQYF.

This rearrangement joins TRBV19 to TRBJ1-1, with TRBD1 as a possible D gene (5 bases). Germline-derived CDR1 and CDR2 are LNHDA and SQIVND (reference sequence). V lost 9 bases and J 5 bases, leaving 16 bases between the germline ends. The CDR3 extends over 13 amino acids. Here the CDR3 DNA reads TGTGCCAGCTCCCAGGGATGGGGTACTGAAGCTTTCTTT. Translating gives CASSQGWGTEAFF.

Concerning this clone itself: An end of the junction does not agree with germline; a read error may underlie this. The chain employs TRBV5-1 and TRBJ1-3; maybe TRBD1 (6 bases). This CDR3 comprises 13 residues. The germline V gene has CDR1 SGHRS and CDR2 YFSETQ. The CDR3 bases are TGCGCCAGCAGCTTGTCGGGCTGGGACAAAGCTCTTTTT. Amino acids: CASSLSGWDKALF.

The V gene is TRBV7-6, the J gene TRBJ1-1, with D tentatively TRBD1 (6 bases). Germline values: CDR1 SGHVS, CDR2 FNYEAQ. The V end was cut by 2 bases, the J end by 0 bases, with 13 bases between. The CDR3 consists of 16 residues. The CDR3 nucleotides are TGTGCCAGCAGCTTATGGGGACACAACATGAACACTGAAGCTTTCTTT. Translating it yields CASSLWGHNMNTEAFF.

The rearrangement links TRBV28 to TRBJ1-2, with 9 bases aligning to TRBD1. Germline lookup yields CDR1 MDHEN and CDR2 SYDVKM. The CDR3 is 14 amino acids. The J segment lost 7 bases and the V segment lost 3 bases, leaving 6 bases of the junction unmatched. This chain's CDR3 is CASSLDRGASGYTF. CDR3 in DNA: TGTGCCAGCAGTTTGGACAGGGGTGCTAGTGGCTACACCTTC.

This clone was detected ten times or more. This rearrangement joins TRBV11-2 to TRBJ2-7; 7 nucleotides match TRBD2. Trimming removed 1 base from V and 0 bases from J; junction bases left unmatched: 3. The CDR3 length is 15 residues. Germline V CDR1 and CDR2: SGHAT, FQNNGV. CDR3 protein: CASSLGAGYSYEQYF. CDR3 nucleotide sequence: TGTGCCAGCAGCTTAGGAGCGGGATACTCCTACGAGCAGTACTTC.

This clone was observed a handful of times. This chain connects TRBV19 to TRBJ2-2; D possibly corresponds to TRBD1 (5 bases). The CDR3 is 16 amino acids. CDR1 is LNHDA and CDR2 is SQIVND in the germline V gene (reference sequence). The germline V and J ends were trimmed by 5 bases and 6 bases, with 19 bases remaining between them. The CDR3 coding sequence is TGTGCCAGTAGTTTCAAGGGGCCCGGGCCTCCCGGGGAGCTGTTTTTT. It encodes CASSFKGPGPPGELFF.

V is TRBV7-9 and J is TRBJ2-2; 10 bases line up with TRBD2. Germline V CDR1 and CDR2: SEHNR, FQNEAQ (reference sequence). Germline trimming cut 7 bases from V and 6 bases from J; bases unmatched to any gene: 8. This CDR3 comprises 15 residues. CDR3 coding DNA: TGTGCCAGCAAGTATCTAGCGGGAGAGGCCGGGGAGCTGTTTTTT. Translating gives CASKYLAGEAGELFF. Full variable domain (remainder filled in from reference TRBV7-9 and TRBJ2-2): DTGVSQNPRHKITKRGQNVTFRCDPISEHNRLYWYRQTLGQGPEFLTYFQNEAQLEKSRLLSDRFSAERPKGSFSTLEIQRTEQGDSAMYLCASKYLAGEAGELFFGEGSRLTVL.

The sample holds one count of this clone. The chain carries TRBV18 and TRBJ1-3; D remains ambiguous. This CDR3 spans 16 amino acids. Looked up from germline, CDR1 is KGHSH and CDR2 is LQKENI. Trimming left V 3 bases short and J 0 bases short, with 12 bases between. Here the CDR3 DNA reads TGTGCCAGCTCACCGAGTAGAGGCGCCTCTGGAAACACCATATATTTT. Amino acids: CASSPSRGASGNTIYF.

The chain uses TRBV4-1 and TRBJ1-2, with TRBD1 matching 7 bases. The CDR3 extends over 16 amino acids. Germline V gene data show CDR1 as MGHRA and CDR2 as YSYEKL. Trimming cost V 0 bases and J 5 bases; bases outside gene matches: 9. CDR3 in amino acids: CASSQDRGQIVYGYTF. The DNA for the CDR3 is TGCGCCAGCAGCCAAGATCGGGGACAGATTGTGTATGGCTACACCTTC.

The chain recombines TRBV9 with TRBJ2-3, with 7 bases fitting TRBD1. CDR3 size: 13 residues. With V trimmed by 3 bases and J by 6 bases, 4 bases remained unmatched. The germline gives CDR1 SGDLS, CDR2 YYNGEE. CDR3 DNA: TGTGCCAGCAGCGCCCAAGGGGGCGATACGCAGTATTTT. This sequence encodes CASSAQGGDTQYF.

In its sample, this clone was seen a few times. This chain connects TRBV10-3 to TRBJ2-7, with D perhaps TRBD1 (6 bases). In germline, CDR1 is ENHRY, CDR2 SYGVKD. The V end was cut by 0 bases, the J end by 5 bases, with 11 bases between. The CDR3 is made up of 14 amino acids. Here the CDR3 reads CAISESQGPDEQYF. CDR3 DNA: TGTGCCATCAGTGAGTCACAGGGCCCTGACGAGCAGTACTTC.

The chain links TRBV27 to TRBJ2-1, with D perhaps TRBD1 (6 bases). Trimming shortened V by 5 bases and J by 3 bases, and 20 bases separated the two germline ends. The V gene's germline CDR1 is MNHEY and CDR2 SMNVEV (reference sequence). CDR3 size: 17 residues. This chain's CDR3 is CASSPGTGIVNYNEQFF. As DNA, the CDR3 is TGTGCCAGCAGTCCAGGCACAGGGATAGTAAACTACAATGAGCAGTTCTTC.

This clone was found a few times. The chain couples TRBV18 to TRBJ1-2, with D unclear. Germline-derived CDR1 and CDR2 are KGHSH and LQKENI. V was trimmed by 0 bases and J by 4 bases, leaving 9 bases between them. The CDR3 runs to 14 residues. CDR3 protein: CASSPPQVGYGYTF. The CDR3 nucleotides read TGTGCCAGCTCACCACCTCAGGTTGGCTATGGCTACACCTTC.

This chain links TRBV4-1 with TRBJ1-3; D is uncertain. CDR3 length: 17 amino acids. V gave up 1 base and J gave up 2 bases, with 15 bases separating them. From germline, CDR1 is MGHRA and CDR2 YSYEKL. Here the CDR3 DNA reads TGCGCCAGCAGCCAAGTCAGCATCCGGGGAGCTGGAAACACCATATATTTT. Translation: CASSQVSIRGAGNTIYF.

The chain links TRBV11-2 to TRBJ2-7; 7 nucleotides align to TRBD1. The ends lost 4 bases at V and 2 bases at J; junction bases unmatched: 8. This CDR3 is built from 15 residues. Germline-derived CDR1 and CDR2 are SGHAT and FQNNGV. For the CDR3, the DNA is TGTGCCAGCAGCTCGCCACGGGACAGCACCTACGAGCAGTACTTC. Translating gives CASSSPRDSTYEQYF. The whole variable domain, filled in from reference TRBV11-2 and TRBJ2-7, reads EAGVAQSPRYKIIEKRQSVAFWCNPISGHATLYWYQQILGQGPKLLIQFQNNGVVDDSQLPKDRFSAERLKGVDSTLKIQPAKLEDSAVYLCASSSPRDSTYEQYFGPGTRLTVT.

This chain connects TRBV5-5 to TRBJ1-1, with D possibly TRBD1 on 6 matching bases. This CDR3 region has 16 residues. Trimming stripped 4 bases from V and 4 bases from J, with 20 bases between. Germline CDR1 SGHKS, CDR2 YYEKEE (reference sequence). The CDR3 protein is CASSRTFGGGSTEAFF. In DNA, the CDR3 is TGTGCCAGCAGCCGAACCTTTGGGGGCGGGAGCACTGAAGCTTTCTTT.

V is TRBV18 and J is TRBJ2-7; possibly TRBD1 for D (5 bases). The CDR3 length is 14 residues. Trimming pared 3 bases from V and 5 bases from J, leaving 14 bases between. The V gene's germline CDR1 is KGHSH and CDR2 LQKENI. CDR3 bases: TGTGCCAGCTCACCGACAGCCGCCCTGAACGAGCAGTACTTC. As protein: CASSPTAALNEQYF.

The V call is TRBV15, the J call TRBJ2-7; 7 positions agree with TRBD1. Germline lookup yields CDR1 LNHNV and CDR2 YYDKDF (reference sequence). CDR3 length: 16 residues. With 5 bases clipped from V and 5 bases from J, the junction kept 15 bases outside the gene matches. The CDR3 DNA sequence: TGTGCCACCAGCGCCCAACCTGGGACAGTGGAAGACGAGCAGTACTTC. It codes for CATSAQPGTVEDEQYF. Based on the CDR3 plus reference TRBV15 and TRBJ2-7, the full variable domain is DAMVIQNPRYQVTQFGKPVTLSCSQTLNHNVMYWYQQKSSQAPKLLFHYYDKDFNNEADTPDNFQSRRPNTSFCFLDIRSPGLGDTAMYLCATSAQPGTVEDEQYFGPGTRLTVT.

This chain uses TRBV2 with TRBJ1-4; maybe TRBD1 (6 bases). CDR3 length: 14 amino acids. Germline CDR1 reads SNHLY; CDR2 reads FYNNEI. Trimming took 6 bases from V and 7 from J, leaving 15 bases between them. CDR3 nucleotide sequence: TGTGCCAGCAGGCAAACAGGGTTGTCTGAAAAACTGTTTTTT. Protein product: CASRQTGLSEKLFF.

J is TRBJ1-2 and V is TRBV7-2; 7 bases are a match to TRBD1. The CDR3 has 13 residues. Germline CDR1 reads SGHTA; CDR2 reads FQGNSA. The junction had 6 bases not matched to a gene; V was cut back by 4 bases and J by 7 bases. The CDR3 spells CASSSTRQGGYTF. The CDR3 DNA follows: TGTGCCAGCAGCTCCACCCGACAGGGTGGCTACACCTTC. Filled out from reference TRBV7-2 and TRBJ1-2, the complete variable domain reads GAGVSQSPSNKVTEKGKDVELRCDPISGHTALYWYRQSLGQGLEFLIYFQGNSAPDKSGLPSDRFSAERTGGSVSTLTIQRTQQEDSAVYLCASSSTRQGGYTFGSGTRLTVV.